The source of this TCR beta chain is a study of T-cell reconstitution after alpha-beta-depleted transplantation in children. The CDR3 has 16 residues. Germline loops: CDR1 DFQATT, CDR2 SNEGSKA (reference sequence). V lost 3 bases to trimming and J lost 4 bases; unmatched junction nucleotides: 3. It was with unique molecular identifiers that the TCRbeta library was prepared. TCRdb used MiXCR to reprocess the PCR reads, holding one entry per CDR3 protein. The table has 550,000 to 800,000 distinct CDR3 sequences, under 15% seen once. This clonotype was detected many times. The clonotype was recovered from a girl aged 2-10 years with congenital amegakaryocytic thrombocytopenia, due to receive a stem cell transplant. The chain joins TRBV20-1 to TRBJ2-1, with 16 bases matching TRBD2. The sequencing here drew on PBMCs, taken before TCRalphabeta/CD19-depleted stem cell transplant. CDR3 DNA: TGCAGTGCTAGGGGACTAGCGGGAGGGGCTTACAATGAGCAGTTCTTC. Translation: CSARGLAGGAYNEQFF.